These T cell receptor beta chains were read from a single sample in a study of T-cell memory formation after mild COVID-19. Each CDR3 protein gets one entry after TCRdb re-called the 5' RACE reads with MiXCR. The top ten hold roughly 23% of the sample, which has fewer than 300,000 distinct CDR3 sequences, more than 15% seen once. Specimen: PBMCs or a T cell subset sorted from them (not recorded which). These receptor sequences come from a man aged 18 to 30 who had mild COVID-19 (a few samples of this study predate the infection). Cell type and time point are not known. Both conserved end residues are part of each CDR3. Each record gives: D gene, J gene, clone size, V gene, CDR3 DNA, CDR3 protein. D genes are given only for firm matches. Size is omitted from some rows. Given values are once, few, many or a class for expanded clones.

d_call: TRBD1
j_call: TRBJ1-2
clone_size: .
v_call: TRBV29-1
cdr3_nt: TGCAGCGCTTCAAGGGGGCTCAGTGGCTACACCTTC
cdr3_aa: CSASRGLSGYTF

d_call: .
j_call: TRBJ1-1
clone_size: few
v_call: TRBV29-1
cdr3_nt: TGCAGCGCCCGGAGGGGGGCTGAAGCTTTCTTT
cdr3_aa: CSARRGAEAFF

d_call: .
j_call: TRBJ2-2
clone_size: few
v_call: TRBV7-2
cdr3_nt: TGTGCCAGCAGCTTAGCTTGGGGGGCAGCGTACACCGGGGAGCTGTTTTTT
cdr3_aa: CASSLAWGAAYTGELFF

d_call: .
j_call: TRBJ1-2
clone_size: few
v_call: TRBV5-1
cdr3_nt: TGCGCCAGCAGCCCGCCGGCAGCCTACTTC
cdr3_aa: CASSPPAAYF

d_call: .
j_call: TRBJ2-6
clone_size: few
v_call: TRBV4-3
cdr3_nt: TGCGCCAGCAGCCAGATTCTTGGGGCCAACGTCCTGACTTTC
cdr3_aa: CASSQILGANVLTF

d_call: .
j_call: TRBJ2-7
clone_size: .
v_call: TRBV7-8
cdr3_nt: TGTGCCAGCAGCTTATCGGGGAATCGTTACGAGCAGTACTTC
cdr3_aa: CASSLSGNRYEQYF

d_call: TRBD1
j_call: TRBJ2-2
clone_size: few
v_call: TRBV7-2
cdr3_nt: TGTGCCGTCTGGGGCGGGGGACAGGGCTCCACCGGGGAGCTGTTTTTT
cdr3_aa: CAVWGGGQGSTGELFF

d_call: .
j_call: TRBJ2-4
clone_size: .
v_call: TRBV5-1
cdr3_nt: TGCGCCAGCAGCTTGGTGGGTCTTGTTGAAGCCAAAAACATTCAGTACTTC
cdr3_aa: CASSLVGLVEAKNIQYF

d_call: .
j_call: TRBJ1-6
clone_size: .
v_call: TRBV4-3
cdr3_nt: TGCGCCAGCAGCCACTCAAAACATGCCTATAATTCACCCCTCCACTTT
cdr3_aa: CASSHSKHAYNSPLHF

d_call: .
j_call: TRBJ2-3
clone_size: .
v_call: TRBV4-3
cdr3_nt: TGCGCCAGCAGCCAAGATCTTCCTGTAGATACGCAGTATTTT
cdr3_aa: CASSQDLPVDTQYF

d_call: .
j_call: TRBJ1-1
clone_size: once
v_call: TRBV11-2
cdr3_nt: TGTGCCAGCAGCCCCGGGTACCTCACTGAAGCTTTCTTT
cdr3_aa: CASSPGYLTEAFF

d_call: .
j_call: TRBJ2-7
clone_size: few
v_call: TRBV2
cdr3_nt: TGTGCCAGCAGTTGGACGGAGAGCTCCTACGAGCAGTACTTC
cdr3_aa: CASSWTESSYEQYF

d_call: .
j_call: TRBJ1-2
clone_size: .
v_call: TRBV7-2
cdr3_nt: TGTGCCAGCAGGCGTCTGGGGGCAGCCCATGGCTACACCTTC
cdr3_aa: CASRRLGAAHGYTF

d_call: .
j_call: TRBJ1-5
clone_size: few
v_call: TRBV5-5
cdr3_nt: TGTGCCAGCAGCTTGGCCGACCTGTTCCAGGACTATAGCAATCAGCCCCAGCATTTT
cdr3_aa: CASSLADLFQDYSNQPQHF

d_call: TRBD1
j_call: TRBJ1-4
clone_size: few
v_call: TRBV6-5
cdr3_nt: TGTGCCAGCAGCCGTGGGACAGGGGGAAAACTGTTTTTT
cdr3_aa: CASSRGTGGKLFF

d_call: .
j_call: TRBJ1-1
clone_size: few
v_call: TRBV12-3/TRBV12-4
cdr3_nt: TGTGCCAGCAGTCCCCACCCCGGTGGGAACACTGAAGCTTTCTTT
cdr3_aa: CASSPHPGGNTEAFF

d_call: .
j_call: TRBJ2-7
clone_size: .
v_call: TRBV19
cdr3_nt: TGTGCCAGTAGTATCACTCCCTACGAGCAGTACTTC
cdr3_aa: CASSITPYEQYF

d_call: .
j_call: TRBJ2-3
clone_size: few
v_call: TRBV4-1
cdr3_nt: TGCGCCAGCAGCCAAGACTCGAGCCACGGACTAAACACAGATACGCAGTATTTT
cdr3_aa: CASSQDSSHGLNTDTQYF

d_call: .
j_call: TRBJ2-5
clone_size: .
v_call: TRBV7-7
cdr3_nt: TGTGCTAGCAGCTTGGGCGGGGGCTCAGAGACCCAGTACTTC
cdr3_aa: CASSLGGGSETQYF

d_call: TRBD1
j_call: TRBJ2-2
clone_size: .
v_call: TRBV9
cdr3_nt: TGTGCCAGCACCCCTGGCGGGACAGGGGTGACCGGGGAGCTGTTTTTT
cdr3_aa: CASTPGGTGVTGELFF

d_call: .
j_call: TRBJ2-3
clone_size: few
v_call: TRBV5-1
cdr3_nt: TGCGCCAGCAGGAGGGGGGCAGATACGCAGTATTTT
cdr3_aa: CASRRGADTQYF

d_call: TRBD1
j_call: TRBJ2-1
clone_size: few
v_call: TRBV2
cdr3_nt: TGTGCCAGCACGAAAGGGGGCCCCTCCTACAATGAGCAGTTCTTC
cdr3_aa: CASTKGGPSYNEQFF

d_call: .
j_call: TRBJ1-5
clone_size: few
v_call: TRBV20-1
cdr3_nt: TGCAGTGCTAGAGGGGCAGGGTATAGCAATCAGCCCCAGCATTTT
cdr3_aa: CSARGAGYSNQPQHF

d_call: TRBD2
j_call: TRBJ2-5
clone_size: few
v_call: TRBV7-6
cdr3_nt: TGTGCCAGCAGCGGCAGGACTAGCCGAGAGACCCAGTACTTC
cdr3_aa: CASSGRTSRETQYF

d_call: .
j_call: TRBJ2-1
clone_size: few
v_call: TRBV7-7
cdr3_nt: TGTGCCAGCAGCTTAGTGGTTGGGGCCAAGGGAAATGAGCAGTTCTTC
cdr3_aa: CASSLVVGAKGNEQFF

d_call: .
j_call: TRBJ2-7
clone_size: many
v_call: TRBV12-3/TRBV12-4
cdr3_nt: TGTGCCAGCAGCTCAGGGTACGAGCAGTACTTC
cdr3_aa: CASSSGYEQYF

d_call: .
j_call: TRBJ2-2
clone_size: few
v_call: TRBV11-2
cdr3_nt: TGTGCCAGCAGCTTAGATGAGGTCGGGGAGCTGTTTTTT
cdr3_aa: CASSLDEVGELFF

d_call: .
j_call: TRBJ2-1
clone_size: .
v_call: TRBV11-1
cdr3_nt: TGTGCCAGCAGCTCCCCGTTGGAGCAGTTCTTC
cdr3_aa: CASSSPLEQFF

d_call: .
j_call: TRBJ2-1
clone_size: few
v_call: TRBV12-3/TRBV12-4
cdr3_nt: TGTGCCAGCAGTCGTGATAACAATGAGCAGTTCTTC
cdr3_aa: CASSRDNNEQFF

d_call: .
j_call: TRBJ1-1
clone_size: .
v_call: TRBV6-5
cdr3_nt: TGTGCCAGCAGTTACTCCGGACGCGGGGAGATGGCTGAAGCTTTCTTT
cdr3_aa: CASSYSGRGEMAEAFF

d_call: .
j_call: TRBJ1-5
clone_size: .
v_call: TRBV6-2/TRBV6-3
cdr3_nt: TGTGCCAGCAACCCGTGGGGGGGGACTCAGCCCCAGCATTTT
cdr3_aa: CASNPWGGTQPQHF

d_call: .
j_call: TRBJ2-3
clone_size: .
v_call: TRBV6-5
cdr3_nt: TGTGCCAGCAGTACGGGGCCGGACCGCGAGCAGTATTTT
cdr3_aa: CASSTGPDREQYF

d_call: TRBD1
j_call: TRBJ2-7
clone_size: few
v_call: TRBV24-1
cdr3_nt: TGTGCCACCAGTGACGGGACCGGGACAGAGATAGACTACGAGCAGTACTTC
cdr3_aa: CATSDGTGTEIDYEQYF

d_call: TRBD1
j_call: TRBJ2-5
clone_size: .
v_call: TRBV2
cdr3_nt: TGTGCCAGCACGGGACAGAGCCTCCAAGAGACCCAGTACTTC
cdr3_aa: CASTGQSLQETQYF

d_call: .
j_call: TRBJ1-1
clone_size: .
v_call: TRBV6-5
cdr3_nt: TGTGCCAGCAGTTACGGAGGGGGCACTGAAGCTTTCTTT
cdr3_aa: CASSYGGGTEAFF

d_call: .
j_call: TRBJ2-7
clone_size: .
v_call: TRBV6-5
cdr3_nt: TGTGCCAGCAGTTATTGGCAGGGGAACAACGAGCAGTACTTC
cdr3_aa: CASSYWQGNNEQYF

d_call: .
j_call: TRBJ2-2
clone_size: .
v_call: TRBV18
cdr3_nt: TGTGCCAGCTCACCACAGGAAACCGGGGAGCTGTTTTTT
cdr3_aa: CASSPQETGELFF

d_call: .
j_call: TRBJ2-5
clone_size: few
v_call: TRBV10-2
cdr3_nt: TGCGCCAGCAGTGGGCGGACAGACCAAGAGACCCAGTACTTC
cdr3_aa: CASSGRTDQETQYF

d_call: .
j_call: TRBJ1-1
clone_size: .
v_call: TRBV6-5
cdr3_nt: TGTGCCAGCAGTCCTCGATTGTACAGCTGGAACACTGAAGCTTTCTTT
cdr3_aa: CASSPRLYSWNTEAFF

d_call: .
j_call: TRBJ2-1
clone_size: few
v_call: TRBV10-3
cdr3_nt: TGTGCCATCAGTGAGGTAGGAACGGGCTACAATGAGCAGTTCTTC
cdr3_aa: CAISEVGTGYNEQFF

d_call: .
j_call: TRBJ2-7
clone_size: .
v_call: TRBV6-5
cdr3_nt: TGTGCCAGCAGACCGCACATCCTACAGACCTCCTACGAGCAGTACTTC
cdr3_aa: CASRPHILQTSYEQYF

d_call: TRBD1
j_call: TRBJ1-1
clone_size: few
v_call: TRBV2
cdr3_nt: TGTGCCAGCAGATCTGACAGGGAGCAAGCTTTCTTT
cdr3_aa: CASRSDREQAFF

d_call: .
j_call: TRBJ1-6
clone_size: few
v_call: TRBV6-5
cdr3_nt: TGTGCCACTACCCTGGGGCGTGGAATATCACCCCTCCACTTT
cdr3_aa: CATTLGRGISPLHF

d_call: .
j_call: TRBJ2-5
clone_size: .
v_call: TRBV15
cdr3_nt: TGTGCCACCAGCAGAGATCATAGCAGCCTGACGGCGACCCAGTACTTC
cdr3_aa: CATSRDHSSLTATQYF

d_call: .
j_call: TRBJ2-1
clone_size: few
v_call: TRBV5-1
cdr3_nt: TGCGCCAGCAGCTTGTTGACGGGAAGGTGGGGTGAGCAGTTCTTC
cdr3_aa: CASSLLTGRWGEQFF

d_call: .
j_call: TRBJ2-3
clone_size: .
v_call: TRBV24-1
cdr3_nt: TGTGCCACCAGTGATGCGACGGTTTTCCCCACAGATACGCAGTATTTT
cdr3_aa: CATSDATVFPTDTQYF

d_call: .
j_call: TRBJ2-3
clone_size: .
v_call: TRBV6-5
cdr3_nt: TGTGCCAGCCACCCGGGGGGCGGGACAGATACGCAGTATTTT
cdr3_aa: CASHPGGGTDTQYF

d_call: .
j_call: TRBJ2-1
clone_size: .
v_call: TRBV5-6
cdr3_nt: TGTGCCAGCAGCTTGACCGGGGACGGCTACAATGAGCAGTTCTTC
cdr3_aa: CASSLTGDGYNEQFF

d_call: .
j_call: TRBJ1-1
clone_size: .
v_call: TRBV2
cdr3_nt: TGTGCCAGCAGTGAAGGGGTGGGCACTGAAGCTTTCTTT
cdr3_aa: CASSEGVGTEAFF

d_call: .
j_call: TRBJ2-1
clone_size: .
v_call: TRBV4-3
cdr3_nt: TGCGCCAGCAGCCAAGATCGGGGCGTCAATGAGCAGTTCTTC
cdr3_aa: CASSQDRGVNEQFF

d_call: TRBD2
j_call: TRBJ2-3
clone_size: few
v_call: TRBV11-2
cdr3_nt: TGTGCCAGCAGCTCGTTAAGCGGGGGGCGCACAGATACGCAGTATTTT
cdr3_aa: CASSSLSGGRTDTQYF

d_call: .
j_call: TRBJ2-1
clone_size: .
v_call: TRBV30
cdr3_nt: TGTGCCCGGATCCTAGGGAATGAGCAGTTCTTC
cdr3_aa: CARILGNEQFF

d_call: TRBD1
j_call: TRBJ1-5
clone_size: .
v_call: TRBV6-2/TRBV6-3
cdr3_nt: TGTGCCAGCAGCTCCGTTACAGGGGGGCTACGTCAGCCCCAGCATTTT
cdr3_aa: CASSSVTGGLRQPQHF

d_call: .
j_call: TRBJ1-4
clone_size: few
v_call: TRBV20-1
cdr3_nt: TGCAGTGCTAGAGATCTACAAGGGTTATCTGAAAAACTGTTTTTT
cdr3_aa: CSARDLQGLSEKLFF

d_call: .
j_call: TRBJ2-6
clone_size: .
v_call: TRBV4-1
cdr3_nt: TGCGCCAGCAGCCGACAGGACAGTCCCTCTGGGGCCAACGTCCTGACTTTC
cdr3_aa: CASSRQDSPSGANVLTF

d_call: .
j_call: TRBJ2-7
clone_size: few
v_call: TRBV5-1
cdr3_nt: TGCGCCAGCAGCTTGGAGAGAGTCACCTACGAGCAGTACTTC
cdr3_aa: CASSLERVTYEQYF

d_call: .
j_call: TRBJ2-7
clone_size: few
v_call: TRBV5-1
cdr3_nt: TGCGCCAGCAGCTTGGTGGGCGTTTCGAGTACCGAGCAGTACTTC
cdr3_aa: CASSLVGVSSTEQYF

d_call: .
j_call: TRBJ2-6
clone_size: .
v_call: TRBV6-5
cdr3_nt: TGTGCCAGCAGTTACTCTCTGCCTCCGGCTGGAGGGGCCAACGTCCTGACTTTC
cdr3_aa: CASSYSLPPAGGANVLTF